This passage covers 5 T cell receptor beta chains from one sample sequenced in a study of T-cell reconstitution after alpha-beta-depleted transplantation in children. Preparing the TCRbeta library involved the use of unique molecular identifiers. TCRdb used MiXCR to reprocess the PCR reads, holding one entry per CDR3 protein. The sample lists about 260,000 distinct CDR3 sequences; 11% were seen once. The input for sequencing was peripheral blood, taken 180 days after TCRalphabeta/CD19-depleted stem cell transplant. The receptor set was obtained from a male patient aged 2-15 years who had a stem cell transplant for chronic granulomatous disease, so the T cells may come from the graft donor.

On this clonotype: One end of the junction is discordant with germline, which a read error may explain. The CDR3 region is CCARGLAGLSGANVLTF. The CDR3 region has the DNA TGCTGTGCTAGAGGCCTAGCGGGCCTCTCTGGGGCCAACGTCCTGACTTTC. V and J are TRBV20-1 and TRBJ2-6, with 8 nucleotides matching TRBD2. Germline values: CDR1 DFQATT, CDR2 SNEGSKA (reference sequence). The CDR3 covers 17 residues.

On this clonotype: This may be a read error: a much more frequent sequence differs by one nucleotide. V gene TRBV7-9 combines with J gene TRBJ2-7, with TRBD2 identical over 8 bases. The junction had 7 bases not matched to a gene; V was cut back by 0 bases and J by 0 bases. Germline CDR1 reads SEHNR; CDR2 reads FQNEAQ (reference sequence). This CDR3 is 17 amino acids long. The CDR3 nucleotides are TGTGCCAGCAGCTTAGCGGACAGACTAGCGACCTCCTACGAGCAGTACTTC. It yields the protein CASSLADRLATSYEQYF.

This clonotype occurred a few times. CDR3 sequence: CASTLGQLNTEAFF. The CDR3 DNA sequence: TGTGCCAGCACCTTGGGACAGTTGAACACTGAAGCTTTCTTT. The chain employs TRBV12-3 or TRBV12-4 and TRBJ1-1; 7 bases agree with TRBD1. The CDR3 is 14 amino acids. Trimming removed 7 bases from V and 0 bases from J; junction bases left unmatched: 5.

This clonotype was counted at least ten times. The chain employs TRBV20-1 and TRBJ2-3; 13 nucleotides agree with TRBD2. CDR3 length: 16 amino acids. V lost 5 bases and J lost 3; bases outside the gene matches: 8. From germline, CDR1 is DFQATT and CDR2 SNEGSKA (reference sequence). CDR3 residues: CSALDRTSGRTDTQYF. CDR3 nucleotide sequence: TGCAGTGCTCTTGACAGGACTAGCGGGAGAACAGATACGCAGTATTTT.

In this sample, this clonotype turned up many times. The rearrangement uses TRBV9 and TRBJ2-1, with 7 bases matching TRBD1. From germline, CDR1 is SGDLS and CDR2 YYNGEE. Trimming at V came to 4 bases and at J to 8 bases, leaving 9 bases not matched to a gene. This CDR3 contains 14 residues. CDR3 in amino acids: CASSSSTGVHEQFF. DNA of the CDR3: TGTGCCAGCAGCAGCTCTACAGGGGTCCATGAGCAGTTCTTC.